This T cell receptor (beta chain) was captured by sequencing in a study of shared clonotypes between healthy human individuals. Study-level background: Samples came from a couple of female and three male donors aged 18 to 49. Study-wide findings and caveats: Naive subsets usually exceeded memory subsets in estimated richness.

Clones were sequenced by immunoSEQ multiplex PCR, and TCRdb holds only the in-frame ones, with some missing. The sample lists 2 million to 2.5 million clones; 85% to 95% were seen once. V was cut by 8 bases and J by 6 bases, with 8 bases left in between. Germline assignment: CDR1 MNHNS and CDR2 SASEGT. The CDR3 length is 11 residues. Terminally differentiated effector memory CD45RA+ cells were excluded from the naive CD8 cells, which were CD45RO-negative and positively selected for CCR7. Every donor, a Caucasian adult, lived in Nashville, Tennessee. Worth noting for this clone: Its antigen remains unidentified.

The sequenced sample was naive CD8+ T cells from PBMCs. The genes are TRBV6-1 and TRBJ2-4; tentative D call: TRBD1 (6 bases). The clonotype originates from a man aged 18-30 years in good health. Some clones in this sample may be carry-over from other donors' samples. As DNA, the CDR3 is TGTGCCAGCCTCAGGGGAAACATTCAGTACTTC. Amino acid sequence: CASLRGNIQYF.